One T cell receptor (beta chain) is described in this entry. Antigen: not known. This specimen belongs to a study of CD8+CD57+ T cells in acquired aplastic anemia. Study background: Sorted cells (CD4+ and CD8+) yielded DNA amounts that averaged approximately 3.1 ug. Findings and caveats of the study: Found in both controls and patients were around 30 CD8+ CDR3 sequences.

Investigators profiled TCR beta VDJ and CDR3 from genomic DNA template. TCRdb re-analysed the reads in MiXCR, keeping a single row per CDR3 protein. The repertoire holds 200,000 or so distinct CDR3 sequences, with about three fifths as singletons. Sample: sorted CD4+, CD8+, or CD8+CD57+ T cells (not recorded which) from PBMCs. The clonotype was recovered from a human donor with severe aplastic anemia or a healthy control (not recorded which).

DNA for the CDR3: TGTGCCAGTAGTCCTGACCCCCCAGCGACTAGGGGGTACAATGAGCAGTTCTTC. The encoded protein is CASSPDPPATRGYNEQFF. The J gene is TRBJ2-1, the V gene TRBV19, with D perhaps given as TRBD1 or TRBD2 (6 bases each). The germline gives CDR1 LNHDA, CDR2 SQIVND (reference sequence). The CDR3 runs to 18 residues. The ends were cut back, 5 bases at V and 4 bases at J, with 24 bases in the middle.